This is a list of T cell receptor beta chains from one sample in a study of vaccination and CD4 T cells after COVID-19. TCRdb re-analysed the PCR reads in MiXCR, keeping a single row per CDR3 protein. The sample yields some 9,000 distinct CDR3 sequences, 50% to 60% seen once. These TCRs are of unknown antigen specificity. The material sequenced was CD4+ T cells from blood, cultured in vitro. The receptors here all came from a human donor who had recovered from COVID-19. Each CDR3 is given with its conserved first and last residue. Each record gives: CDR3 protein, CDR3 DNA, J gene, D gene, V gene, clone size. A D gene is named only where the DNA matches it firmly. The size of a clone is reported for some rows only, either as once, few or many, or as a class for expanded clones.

cdr3_aa: CSAPAGGVLREQYF; cdr3_nt: TGCAGTGCTCCCGCGGGGGGGGTTTTGAGGGAGCAGTACTTC; j_call: TRBJ2-7; d_call: TRBD2; v_call: TRBV20-1; clone_size: .
cdr3_aa: CSARPQGATGELFF; cdr3_nt: TGCAGTGCTAGACCACAGGGGGCGACCGGGGAGCTGTTTTTT; j_call: TRBJ2-2; d_call: TRBD1; v_call: TRBV20-1; clone_size: few
cdr3_aa: CASSFDRNTDTQYF; cdr3_nt: TGTGCCAGCAGTTTCGACAGGAACACAGATACGCAGTATTTT; j_call: TRBJ2-3; d_call: .; v_call: TRBV6-5; clone_size: once
cdr3_aa: CATSRDDRGRTDTQYF; cdr3_nt: TGTGCCACCAGCAGAGATGACAGGGGGCGTACAGATACGCAGTATTTT; j_call: TRBJ2-3; d_call: TRBD1; v_call: TRBV15; clone_size: .
cdr3_aa: CSAPGGARGDYTF; cdr3_nt: TGCAGTGCTCCTGGGGGGGCGAGAGGGGACTACACCTTC; j_call: TRBJ1-2; d_call: .; v_call: TRBV20-1; clone_size: few
cdr3_aa: CASSLGLAGEADTQYF; cdr3_nt: TGTGCCAGCAGCTTAGGACTAGCGGGAGAGGCAGATACGCAGTATTTT; j_call: TRBJ2-3; d_call: TRBD2; v_call: TRBV7-9; clone_size: few
cdr3_aa: CASSSPTGTGNTIYF; cdr3_nt: TGTGCCAGCAGTAGCCCGACAGGGACTGGAAACACCATATATTTT; j_call: TRBJ1-3; d_call: TRBD1; v_call: TRBV6-1; clone_size: .
cdr3_aa: CSARLGLAPYNEQFF; cdr3_nt: TGCAGTGCTAGGTTAGGACTAGCGCCTTACAATGAGCAGTTCTTC; j_call: TRBJ2-1; d_call: TRBD2; v_call: TRBV20-1; clone_size: few
cdr3_aa: CASSDLSRRWPQHF; cdr3_nt: TGTGCCAGCAGTGACTTAAGCCGCAGGTGGCCCCAGCATTTT; j_call: TRBJ1-5; d_call: .; v_call: TRBV6-4; clone_size: few
cdr3_aa: CASSPPSAQRGWNEQFF; cdr3_nt: TGTGCCAGTAGCCCCCCTAGTGCCCAGCGGGGGTGGAATGAGCAGTTCTTC; j_call: TRBJ2-1; d_call: TRBD2; v_call: TRBV19; clone_size: .
cdr3_aa: CASTRPSPGATSSGANVLTF; cdr3_nt: TGTGCCAGCACCCGCCCTAGTCCAGGGGCGACGAGCTCTGGGGCCAACGTCCTGACTTTC; j_call: TRBJ2-6; d_call: .; v_call: TRBV6-1; clone_size: few
cdr3_aa: CASRMRDQNQPQHF; cdr3_nt: TGTGCCAGCAGGATGAGGGACCAGAATCAGCCCCAGCATTTT; j_call: TRBJ1-5; d_call: .; v_call: TRBV6-1; clone_size: .
cdr3_aa: CSVDLASLYGYTF; cdr3_nt: TGCAGCGTTGATCTGGCTTCTCTCTATGGCTACACCTTC; j_call: TRBJ1-2; d_call: .; v_call: TRBV29-1; clone_size: .
cdr3_aa: CATSETFGLVNTQYF; cdr3_nt: TGTGCCACCAGTGAAACGTTCGGTTTGGTGAATACGCAGTATTTT; j_call: TRBJ2-3; d_call: .; v_call: TRBV24-1; clone_size: .
cdr3_aa: CASSRRVGQPQHF; cdr3_nt: TGTGCCAGCAGTCGACGAGTGGGTCAGCCCCAGCATTTT; j_call: TRBJ1-5; d_call: .; v_call: TRBV7-6; clone_size: few
cdr3_aa: CASSIDRGRNQPQHF; cdr3_nt: TGTGCCAGTAGTATCGACAGGGGTAGGAATCAGCCCCAGCATTTT; j_call: TRBJ1-5; d_call: TRBD1; v_call: TRBV19; clone_size: .
cdr3_aa: CASSLVASWDTQYF; cdr3_nt: TGTGCCAGCAGTTTAGTGGCTAGCTGGGATACGCAGTATTTT; j_call: TRBJ2-3; d_call: .; v_call: TRBV6-2/TRBV6-3; clone_size: .
cdr3_aa: CASRVRLKYTGELFF; cdr3_nt: TGTGCCAGCAGGGTCCGACTCAAATATACCGGGGAGCTGTTTTTT; j_call: TRBJ2-2; d_call: .; v_call: TRBV7-6; clone_size: .
cdr3_aa: CASRGHGGGETQYF; cdr3_nt: TGTGCCAGTAGGGGCCATGGAGGAGGAGAGACCCAGTACTTC; j_call: TRBJ2-5; d_call: .; v_call: TRBV19; clone_size: .
cdr3_aa: CATGLAGTAGETQYF; cdr3_nt: TGTGCCACCGGACTAGCGGGTACGGCGGGAGAGACCCAGTACTTC; j_call: TRBJ2-5; d_call: TRBD2; v_call: TRBV19; clone_size: .
cdr3_aa: CATSDQGQVGDTQYF; cdr3_nt: TGTGCCACCAGTGACCAAGGACAGGTTGGAGATACGCAGTATTTT; j_call: TRBJ2-3; d_call: TRBD1; v_call: TRBV24-1; clone_size: .
cdr3_aa: CASSQAARAQYF; cdr3_nt: TGTGCCAGCAGCCAAGCTGCGAGGGCCCAGTACTTC; j_call: TRBJ2-5; d_call: .; v_call: TRBV3-1; clone_size: .
cdr3_aa: CASSPGSQYF; cdr3_nt: TGTGCCAGCAGCCCAGGGAGCCAGTACTTC; j_call: TRBJ2-7; d_call: .; v_call: TRBV21-1; clone_size: .
cdr3_aa: CASSSRTGSFEQYF; cdr3_nt: TGTGCCAGCAGCTCGAGGACAGGGAGTTTCGAGCAGTACTTC; j_call: TRBJ2-7; d_call: TRBD1; v_call: TRBV7-8; clone_size: .
cdr3_aa: CSARTTWTGVVDTQYF; cdr3_nt: TGCAGTGCTAGAACCACGTGGACAGGGGTGGTAGATACGCAGTATTTT; j_call: TRBJ2-3; d_call: TRBD1; v_call: TRBV20-1; clone_size: .
cdr3_aa: CASSRDGSQNTEAFF; cdr3_nt: TGTGCCAGTAGTAGGGACGGATCTCAGAACACTGAAGCTTTCTTT; j_call: TRBJ1-1; d_call: .; v_call: TRBV19; clone_size: few
cdr3_aa: CSAPAGGLGDDGYTF; cdr3_nt: TGCAGTGCTCCGGCAGGGGGTCTAGGAGATGATGGCTACACCTTC; j_call: TRBJ1-2; d_call: TRBD1; v_call: TRBV20-1; clone_size: .
cdr3_aa: CASSLDPRNTEAFF; cdr3_nt: TGTGCCAGCAGCTTGGATCCAAGGAACACTGAAGCTTTCTTT; j_call: TRBJ1-1; d_call: .; v_call: TRBV5-4; clone_size: .
cdr3_aa: CATRGLAGGTDTQYF; cdr3_nt: TGTGCCACCCGAGGACTAGCGGGGGGTACAGATACGCAGTATTTT; j_call: TRBJ2-3; d_call: TRBD2; v_call: TRBV10-3; clone_size: .
cdr3_aa: CSVPGLAAYNEQFF; cdr3_nt: TGCAGTGTACCGGGACTAGCGGCCTACAATGAGCAGTTCTTC; j_call: TRBJ2-1; d_call: TRBD2; v_call: TRBV20-1; clone_size: .
cdr3_aa: CASTPSGGVNQPQHF; cdr3_nt: TGTGCCAGCACCCCGTCGGGCGGAGTCAATCAGCCCCAGCATTTT; j_call: TRBJ1-5; d_call: .; v_call: TRBV2; clone_size: few
cdr3_aa: CASSLAISRSGYTF; cdr3_nt: TGTGCCAGCAGCTTAGCCATTTCAAGGTCTGGCTACACCTTC; j_call: TRBJ1-2; d_call: .; v_call: TRBV7-2; clone_size: .
cdr3_aa: CASSYDWDQPQHF; cdr3_nt: TGTGCCAGCAGTTACGATTGGGATCAGCCCCAGCATTTT; j_call: TRBJ1-5; d_call: .; v_call: TRBV6-5; clone_size: few
cdr3_aa: CASSPYGQPQHF; cdr3_nt: TGTGCCAGCAGCCCCTATGGTCAGCCCCAGCATTTT; j_call: TRBJ1-5; d_call: .; v_call: TRBV7-2; clone_size: .
cdr3_aa: CASSQGREASPLHF; cdr3_nt: TGTGCCAGTAGCCAGGGGAGGGAGGCTTCACCCCTCCACTTT; j_call: TRBJ1-6; d_call: .; v_call: TRBV19; clone_size: .
cdr3_aa: CATSPGGRTQAFF; cdr3_nt: TGTGCCACCAGCCCCGGGGGGAGGACCCAAGCTTTCTTT; j_call: TRBJ1-1; d_call: .; v_call: TRBV24-1; clone_size: .
cdr3_aa: CASSPRRGSGELFF; cdr3_nt: TGTGCCAGCAGCCCAAGGCGGGGTTCCGGGGAGCTGTTTTTT; j_call: TRBJ2-2; d_call: .; v_call: TRBV7-6; clone_size: .
cdr3_aa: CASSPSYYEQYF; cdr3_nt: TGTGCCAGCAGCCCGAGTTACTACGAGCAGTACTTC; j_call: TRBJ2-7; d_call: .; v_call: TRBV2; clone_size: .
cdr3_aa: CSARDKGGDPYNSPLHF; cdr3_nt: TGCAGTGCTAGAGATAAAGGGGGGGATCCCTATAATTCACCCCTCCACTTT; j_call: TRBJ1-6; d_call: .; v_call: TRBV20-1; clone_size: .
cdr3_aa: CASRLRGGYEQYF; cdr3_nt: TGTGCCAGCAGACTAAGGGGGGGGTACGAGCAGTACTTC; j_call: TRBJ2-7; d_call: .; v_call: TRBV6-1; clone_size: .
cdr3_aa: CSAMQGKVQTQYF; cdr3_nt: TGCAGTGCCATGCAGGGGAAGGTTCAGACCCAGTACTTC; j_call: TRBJ2-5; d_call: .; v_call: TRBV20-1; clone_size: few
cdr3_aa: CASSLGLAASTGELFF; cdr3_nt: TGTGCCAGCAGCCTGGGACTAGCGGCTTCCACCGGGGAGCTGTTTTTT; j_call: TRBJ2-2; d_call: TRBD2; v_call: TRBV7-2; clone_size: .
cdr3_aa: CATSDTDEAFF; cdr3_nt: TGTGCCACCAGTGATACCGATGAAGCTTTCTTT; j_call: TRBJ1-1; d_call: .; v_call: TRBV24-1; clone_size: once
cdr3_aa: CASRGARGITEAFF; cdr3_nt: TGTGCCAGTAGGGGGGCGCGGGGCATCACTGAAGCTTTCTTT; j_call: TRBJ1-1; d_call: .; v_call: TRBV19; clone_size: .
cdr3_aa: CATSDTATGGKETQYF; cdr3_nt: TGTGCCACCAGTGATACAGCGACAGGGGGGAAAGAGACCCAGTACTTC; j_call: TRBJ2-5; d_call: TRBD1; v_call: TRBV24-1; clone_size: .
cdr3_aa: CASSGGTASTEAFF; cdr3_nt: TGTGCCAGCAGTGGCGGGACGGCGAGCACTGAAGCTTTCTTT; j_call: TRBJ1-1; d_call: .; v_call: TRBV2; clone_size: .
cdr3_aa: CASSQGYSNQPQHF; cdr3_nt: TGTGCCAGCAGCCAGGGGTATAGCAATCAGCCCCAGCATTTT; j_call: TRBJ1-5; d_call: .; v_call: TRBV2; clone_size: .
cdr3_aa: CASSEYDYGYTF; cdr3_nt: TGTGCCAGCAGTGAATACGACTATGGCTACACCTTC; j_call: TRBJ1-2; d_call: .; v_call: TRBV6-1; clone_size: few
cdr3_aa: CASSPGNRQGSSRDSNQPQHF; cdr3_nt: TGTGCCAGCAGCCCAGGTAACAGGCAGGGTAGTTCAAGGGATAGCAATCAGCCCCAGCATTTT; j_call: TRBJ1-5; d_call: .; v_call: TRBV7-3; clone_size: few
cdr3_aa: CAGRTGTPEAEAFF; cdr3_nt: TGTGCCGGGCGAACCGGGACACCCGAGGCTGAAGCTTTCTTT; j_call: TRBJ1-1; d_call: .; v_call: TRBV6-1; clone_size: few